Listed below are T cell receptor beta chains from one sample, sequenced in a study of beta chain features in type 1 diabetes. Generated by immunoSEQ multiplex PCR, the TCRdb table keeps only in-frame clones and is missing some. Here the sample spans just over 450,000 clones, roughly 30% being singletons. The sequenced sample was naive CD4+ T cells from blood. The receptors originated from a man younger than 30 in good health. Each CDR3 is given with its conserved first and last residue. Fields, in order: D gene, J gene, V gene, CDR3 protein. The D gene is left open where the match is weak.

>TRBD2|TRBJ2-1|TRBV29-1
CAGGYVYNEQFF
>TRBD1|TRBJ1-1|TRBV30
CARDREVNTEAFF
>NA|TRBJ2-7|TRBV30
CAWRWDVAYEQYF
>TRBD2|TRBJ2-1|TRBV19
CASRTSGGNNEQFF
>NA|TRBJ2-5|TRBV5-1
CASSHGLGETQYF
>TRBD1|TRBJ2-7|TRBV4-2
CASSLDRVDDEQYF
>TRBD1|TRBJ2-7|TRBV30
CAWSRDRTYEQYF
>TRBD1|TRBJ1-5|TRBV5-1
CASSLETGGHQPQHF
>TRBD1|TRBJ1-4|TRBV30
CAWSVQFARDRGREKLFF
>TRBD2|TRBJ2-1|TRBV29-1
CSVSGLAGVEEQFF
>NA|TRBJ2-7|TRBV10-3
CAISGLDSSYEQYF
>TRBD2|TRBJ2-1|TRBV4-1
CASSQARTSGNNEQFF
>TRBD2|TRBJ2-1|TRBV19
CASSITREDHEQFF
>NA|TRBJ2-2|TRBV28
CASSLDINTGELFF
>TRBD2|TRBJ2-1|TRBV5-1
CASRSGLAYNEQFF
>TRBD1|TRBJ2-7|TRBV29-1
CSVVGTGTWEQYF
>NA|TRBJ2-5|TRBV30
CAQTRFLEGTQYF
>TRBD1|TRBJ1-2|TRBV15
CATSIRDRENYGYTF
>NA|TRBJ2-2|TRBV9
CASSVDLQSSPNTGELFF
>TRBD1|TRBJ2-2|TRBV2
CASSRTGGTGELFF
>NA|TRBJ2-5|TRBV10-3
CAISESGVVETQYF
>NA|TRBJ1-2|TRBV29-1
CSSAGGGGYGYTF
>NA|TRBJ2-3|TRBV5-4
CASSQPQVGQDTQYF
>TRBD2|TRBJ2-3|TRBV7-9
CASSPGLAGPDTQYF
>NA|TRBJ2-7|TRBV10-3
CAISGRQEQYF
>NA|TRBJ2-7|TRBV7-9
CASSHRDQTYEQYF
>NA|TRBJ2-7|TRBV7-2
CASSFLPGTYEQYF
>TRBD2|TRBJ2-3|TRBV5-4
CASSSLAGGTDTQYF
>TRBD1|TRBJ2-1|TRBV30
CAWSKGGTGNEQFF
>NA|TRBJ1-3|TRBV9
CASSVAPSSGNTIYF
>NA|TRBJ2-7|TRBV30
CAWRDTISYEQYF
>TRBD1|TRBJ2-3|TRBV5-1
CASSLGQGPDTQYF
>TRBD1|TRBJ2-5|TRBV30
CAWRLKGTGGETQYF
>NA|TRBJ2-5|TRBV7-2
CASRPQTGLEETQYF
>NA|TRBJ2-1|TRBV14
CASSQVATSYNEQFF
>NA|TRBJ2-5|TRBV6-5
CASSRSGRWETQYF
>TRBD2|TRBJ2-5|TRBV4-3
CASSPSGKGETQYF
>NA|TRBJ2-2|TRBV5-1
CASSKIQTEGLSGELFF
>NA|TRBJ1-1|TRBV18
CASSPLIGDEAFF
>NA|TRBJ1-1|TRBV30
CAWSVGLNTEAFF
>NA|TRBJ2-5|TRBV29-1
CSVGRERAETQYF
>NA|TRBJ2-1|TRBV7-9
CASSSHPEGQQFF
>NA|TRBJ1-2|TRBV5-4
CASSLDWTSTPTGYTF
>NA|TRBJ2-7|TRBV30
CAWRADYTKEPLSYEQYF
>TRBD2|TRBJ2-3|TRBV7-8
CASSLAGTSGTTDTQYF
>NA|TRBJ1-2|TRBV7-9
CASSPTETYGYTF
>TRBD2|TRBJ2-5|TRBV5-1
CASSAIAGDGETQYF